This T cell receptor beta chain was captured in a study of blood T cells in healthy people across ages. Together with a sample-barcoded 5' primer, a J-beta primer mix was included in a second PCR lasting roughly 6 to 12 cycles. TCRdb reanalysed the 5' RACE reads using MiXCR and keeps one entry per CDR3 protein. The sample has about 1.6 million distinct CDR3 sequences, about 31% seen once; the top ten hold 11%. The TCR was taken from a woman in her 30s in good health. Sequencing was done on a sample of blood.

This chain's CDR3 is CASSSASGPRDTQYF. The CDR3 DNA reads as TGTGCCAGCAGTTCCGCAAGCGGGCCCCGGGATACGCAGTATTTT. The V and J genes are TRBV7-9 and TRBJ2-3; D is possibly TRBD2 (6 bases). Trimming left V 6 bases short and J 6 bases short, with 19 bases between. Looked up from germline, CDR1 is SEHNR and CDR2 is FQNEAQ (reference sequence). The length of the CDR3 is 15 residues.